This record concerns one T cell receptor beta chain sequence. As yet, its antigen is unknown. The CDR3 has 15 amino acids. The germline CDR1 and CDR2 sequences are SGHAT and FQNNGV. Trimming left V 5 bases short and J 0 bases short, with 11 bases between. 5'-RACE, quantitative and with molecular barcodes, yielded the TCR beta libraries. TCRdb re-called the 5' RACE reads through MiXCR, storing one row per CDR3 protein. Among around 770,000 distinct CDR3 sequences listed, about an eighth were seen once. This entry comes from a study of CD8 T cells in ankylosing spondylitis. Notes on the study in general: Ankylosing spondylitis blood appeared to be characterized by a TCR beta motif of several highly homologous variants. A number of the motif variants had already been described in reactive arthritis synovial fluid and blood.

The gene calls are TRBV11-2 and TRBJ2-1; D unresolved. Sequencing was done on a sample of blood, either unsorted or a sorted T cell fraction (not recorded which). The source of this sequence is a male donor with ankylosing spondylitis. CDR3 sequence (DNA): TGTGCCAGCAGCCGGGTAAGAACCTCCTACAATGAGCAGTTCTTC. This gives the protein CASSRVRTSYNEQFF. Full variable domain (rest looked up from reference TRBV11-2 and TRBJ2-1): EAGVAQSPRYKIIEKRQSVAFWCNPISGHATLYWYQQILGQGPKLLIQFQNNGVVDDSQLPKDRFSAERLKGVDSTLKIQPAKLEDSAVYLCASSRVRTSYNEQFFGPGTRLTVL.